This TCR beta chain was observed in a study of preoperative IRX-2 immunotherapy in early breast cancer. The CDR3 is 13 residues long. With 6 bases removed from V and 0 bases from J, the gap between germline ends came to 3 bases. Looked up from germline, CDR1 is LNHDA and CDR2 is SQIVND (reference sequence). Assay used: immunoSEQ multiplex PCR; TCRdb lists only in-frame clones, some missing. The profile covers 34,000 or so clones, with roughly four fifths appearing a single time and around 2.6% taken by the ten largest. This sample's treatment: preoperative locoregional IRX-2 cytokine immunotherapy. This phase Ib study tested locoregional IRX-2 cytokine immunotherapy given before surgery.

The source material was lymph node tissue, sampled from a patient treated with IRX-2 immunotherapy. V gene TRBV19 combines with J gene TRBJ2-6; D remains unclear. The TCR sequence derives from a human donor with breast cancer. This CDR3 reads CASRTSGANVLTF. The CDR3 coding sequence is TGTGCCAGTAGGACCTCTGGGGCCAACGTCCTGACTTTC.